This is a list of T cell receptor beta chains from one sample in a study of blood T cell repertoires in COVID-19. The data were produced by immunoSEQ multiplex PCR, yet TCRdb's version contains in-frame clones alone and is incomplete. The repertoire holds roughly 220,000 clones, around 86% seen once, with around 3% in the top ten. The specimen sequenced was peripheral blood. The receptors stem from a man aged 55 to 70 with acute or convalescent COVID-19. The CDR3 runs from the conserved cysteine through the conserved F or W. D genes are given only for firm matches. Part of the rows lack a size; the others show once, few, many or a class for expanded clones.

D | size | J | V | DNA | CDR3
. | . | TRBJ1-3 | TRBV6-5 | TGTGCCAGCAGTTATTCCCCAGGGGAAAACACCATATATTTT | CASSYSPGENTIYF
TRBD1 | . | TRBJ1-2 | TRBV9 | TGTGCCAGCAGCGGGGGACAGCACTATGGCTACACCTTC | CASSGGQHYGYTF
. | . | TRBJ2-1 | TRBV6-2/TRBV6-3 | TGTGCCAGCAGCCCCACGAGGGACTACAATGAGCAGTTCTTC | CASSPTRDYNEQFF
TRBD1 | . | TRBJ2-5 | TRBV19 | TGTGCCAGTAGTTCCTCGGGACAGAAAAAAGAGACCCAGTACTTC | CASSSSGQKKETQYF
. | . | TRBJ2-1 | TRBV9 | TGTGCCAGCAGCGGCAGGGTAAGCTCCTACAATGAGCAGTTCTTC | CASSGRVSSYNEQFF
. | . | TRBJ1-1 | TRBV19 | TGTGCCAGTAGTATAGGGGCGAACACTGAAGCTTTCTTT | CASSIGANTEAFF
. | . | TRBJ2-2 | TRBV27 | TGCGCCGCAGGGTACACCGGGGAGCTGTTTTTT | CAAGYTGELFF
. | . | TRBJ1-6 | TRBV28 | TGTGCCAGCAGTTTGGGGGGAAATAATTCACCCCTCCACTTT | CASSLGGNNSPLHF
. | . | TRBJ2-3 | TRBV7-2 | TGTGCCAGCAGCTTAACAGGGCCAGGCACAGATACGCAGTATTTT | CASSLTGPGTDTQYF
. | . | TRBJ2-2 | TRBV21-1 | TGTGCCAGCAGCAAAGTTCAAGGGGGACACGGTCAGGGCGGGGAGCTGTTTTTT | CASSKVQGGHGQGGELFF
. | few | TRBJ1-5 | TRBV4-2 | TGTGCCAGCAGCCAAGACGGTCGGGGGTATAGCAATCAGCCCCAGCATTTT | CASSQDGRGYSNQPQHF
TRBD2 | . | TRBJ2-5 | TRBV6-5 | TGTGCCAGCAGCCCAGTCGGGACTAGAAGCGAGACCCAGTACTTC | CASSPVGTRSETQYF
TRBD1 | . | TRBJ2-3 | TRBV14 | TGTGCCAGCAGCCAAGCCCTGACAGGGGGAAAGGATTTT | CASSQALTGGKDF
. | . | TRBJ2-7 | TRBV28 | TGTGCCAGCAGTTTTTCCCCCAGGGGGGTCGTCTACGAGCAGTACTTC | CASSFSPRGVVYEQYF
. | . | TRBJ2-6 | TRBV27 | TGTGCCAGCAGTTTGGGTGGGGCAACTGGGGCCAACGTCCTGACTTTC | CASSLGGATGANVLTF
TRBD2 | . | TRBJ2-1 | TRBV7-2 | TGTGCCAGCAGCTCTCGTGCTGGGCGGGGGACCACTTACAATGAGCAGTTCTTC | CASSSRAGRGTTYNEQFF
. | . | TRBJ2-7 | TRBV7-9 | TGTGCCAGCAGCTTAGGAGCGGTGAGGGAGCAGTACTTC | CASSLGAVREQYF
. | . | TRBJ2-5 | TRBV27 | TGTGCCAGCAGTTCGGGAGCCGGGACAGCAAAAGAGACCCAGTACTTC | CASSSGAGTAKETQYF
TRBD1 | . | TRBJ2-1 | TRBV2 | TGTGCCAGCAGGGCCGTACCGGGACAGGGGCGCAATGAGCAGTTCTTC | CASRAVPGQGRNEQFF
. | . | TRBJ2-1 | TRBV14 | TGTGCCAGCAGCCAACAGGGTTCCTACAATGAGCAGTTCTTC | CASSQQGSYNEQFF
TRBD2 | . | TRBJ2-1 | TRBV24-1 | TGTGCCACCAGGGGGGAGGGGCTCGGCAATGAGCAGTTCTTC | CATRGEGLGNEQFF
. | . | TRBJ1-3 | TRBV29-1 | TGCAGCGTCCTGTTGGGGGGATTGACTGGAAACACCATATATTTT | CSVLLGGLTGNTIYF
. | . | TRBJ1-1 | TRBV28 | TGTGCCAGCAGTTTATTACAGGGCAGGGAAGCTTTCTTT | CASSLLQGREAFF
. | few | TRBJ2-1 | TRBV10-3 | TGTGCCATCAGTGAACGGGGGAACAATGAGCAGTTCTTC | CAISERGNNEQFF
TRBD2 | . | TRBJ2-2 | TRBV28 | TGTGCCAGCAGCCATAGCGGGGCTGGGACCGGGGAGCTGTTTTTT | CASSHSGAGTGELFF
. | few | TRBJ1-2 | TRBV29-1 | TGCAGCGTTGCGGAGGGTCAGGGAATTAACTATGGCTACACCTTC | CSVAEGQGINYGYTF
TRBD1 | . | TRBJ1-2 | TRBV18 | TGTGCCAGCTCACCACGACAGGGCGGGGACTATGGCTACACCTTC | CASSPRQGGDYGYTF
TRBD1 | . | TRBJ1-2 | TRBV7-2 | TGTGCCAGCAGCTTAGAGGGCAGGGGGCCTCAGGGCTACACCTTC | CASSLEGRGPQGYTF
TRBD2 | . | TRBJ2-7 | TRBV29-1 | TGCAGCGGACTAGCGGGGCCTTACGAGCAGTACTTC | CSGLAGPYEQYF
TRBD2 | . | TRBJ2-5 | TRBV7-6 | TGTGCCAGCAGCTCCCTGGGGGGGGGAGAGACCCAGTACTTC | CASSSLGGGETQYF
TRBD1 | once | TRBJ1-4 | TRBV7-9 | TGTGCCAGCAGCCTGGGACAGATAAATGAAAAACTGTTTTTT | CASSLGQINEKLFF
. | once | TRBJ1-5 | TRBV7-6 | TGTGCCAGCAGCTCCTCGGTCGGAGGGACCTATAGCAATCAGCCCCAGCATTTT | CASSSSVGGTYSNQPQHF
. | . | TRBJ1-2 | TRBV4-3 | TGCGCCAGCAGCCAAGGGGGCAGGACTAACTATGGCTACACCTTC | CASSQGGRTNYGYTF
TRBD2 | . | TRBJ2-1 | TRBV9 | TGTGCCAGCAGCCCTAGGACTAGCGGGGGCTACAATGAGCAGTTCTTC | CASSPRTSGGYNEQFF
. | . | TRBJ1-2 | TRBV28 | TGTGCCAGCAGTCCTCGGGGAGGGACCCTTAACTATGGCTACACCTTC | CASSPRGGTLNYGYTF
. | . | TRBJ1-1 | TRBV9 | TGTGCCAGCAGCCCCCGCGAGGGGGGGAGCACTGAAGCTTTCTTT | CASSPREGGSTEAFF
TRBD1 | . | TRBJ1-6 | TRBV4-1 | TGCGCCAGCAGCCAAGAGGCAGGGGGACTCAATTCACCCCTCCACTTT | CASSQEAGGLNSPLHF
TRBD1 | . | TRBJ2-7 | TRBV4-2 | TGTGCCAGCAGCCAAGAGGACAGGAGCTCCTACGAGCAGTACTTC | CASSQEDRSSYEQYF
. | few | TRBJ2-2 | TRBV7-2 | TGTGCCAGCAGCTTGGGGGATGGGGGCTTGAGGGAGCTGTTTTTT | CASSLGDGGLRELFF
. | . | TRBJ2-2 | TRBV10-3 | TGTGCCATCAGTGACGTGGGAGCCGGGGAGCTGTTTTTT | CAISDVGAGELFF
TRBD2 | . | TRBJ2-5 | TRBV6-2/TRBV6-3 | TGTGCCAGCAGTCTAGCGCGGGGGATCCAAGAGACCCAGTACTTC | CASSLARGIQETQYF
TRBD1 | once | TRBJ1-5 | TRBV27 | TGTGCCAGCAGTTTATGGGGACAGGGGCATCAGCCCCAGCATTTT | CASSLWGQGHQPQHF